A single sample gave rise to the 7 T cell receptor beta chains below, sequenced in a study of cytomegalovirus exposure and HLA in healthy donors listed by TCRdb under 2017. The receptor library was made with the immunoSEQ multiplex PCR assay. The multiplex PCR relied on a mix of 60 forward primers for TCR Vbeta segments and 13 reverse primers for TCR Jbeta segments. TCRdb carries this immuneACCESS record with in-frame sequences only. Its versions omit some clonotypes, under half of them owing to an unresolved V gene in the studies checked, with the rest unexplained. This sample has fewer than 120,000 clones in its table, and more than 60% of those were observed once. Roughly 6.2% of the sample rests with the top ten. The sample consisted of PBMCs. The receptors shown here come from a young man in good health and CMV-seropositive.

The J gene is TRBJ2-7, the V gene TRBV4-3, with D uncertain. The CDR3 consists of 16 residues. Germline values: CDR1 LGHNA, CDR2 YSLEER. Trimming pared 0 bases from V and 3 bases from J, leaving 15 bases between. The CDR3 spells CASSQEITTDSYEQYF. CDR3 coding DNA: TGCGCCAGCAGCCAAGAAATAACTACCGATAGCTACGAGCAGTACTTC.

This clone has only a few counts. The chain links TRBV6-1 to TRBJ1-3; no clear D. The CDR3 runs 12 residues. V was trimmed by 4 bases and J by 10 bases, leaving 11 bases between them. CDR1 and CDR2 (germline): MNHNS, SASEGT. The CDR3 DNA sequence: TGTGCCAGCAGTGGACGGCCGGAGACCATATATTTT. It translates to CASSGRPETIYF.

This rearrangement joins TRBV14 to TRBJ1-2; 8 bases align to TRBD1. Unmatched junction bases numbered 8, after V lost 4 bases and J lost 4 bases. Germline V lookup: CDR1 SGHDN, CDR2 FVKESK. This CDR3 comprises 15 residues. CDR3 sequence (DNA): TGTGCCAGCAGCCCCAGGGGGCGCAATAGCTATGGCTACACCTTC. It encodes CASSPRGRNSYGYTF.

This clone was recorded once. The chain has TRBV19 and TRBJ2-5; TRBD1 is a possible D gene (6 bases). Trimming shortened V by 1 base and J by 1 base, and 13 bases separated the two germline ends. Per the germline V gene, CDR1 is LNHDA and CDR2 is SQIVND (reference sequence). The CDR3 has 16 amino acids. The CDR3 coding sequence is TGTGCCAGTAGTATAGCGTCAGGGGCTGGCCAAGAGACCCAGTACTTC. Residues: CASSIASGAGQETQYF.

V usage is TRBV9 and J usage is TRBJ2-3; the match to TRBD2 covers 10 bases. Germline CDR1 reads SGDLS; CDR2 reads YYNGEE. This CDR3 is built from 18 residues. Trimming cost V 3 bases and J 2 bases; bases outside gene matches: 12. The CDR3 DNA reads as TGTGCCAGCAGCGCCGAGATAGGAGCGGGGGGGCCCACAGATACGCAGTATTTT. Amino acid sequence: CASSAEIGAGGPTDTQYF.

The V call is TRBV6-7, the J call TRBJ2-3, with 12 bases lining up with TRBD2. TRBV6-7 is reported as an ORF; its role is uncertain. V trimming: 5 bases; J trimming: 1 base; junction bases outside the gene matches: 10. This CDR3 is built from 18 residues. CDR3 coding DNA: TGTGCCAGCAGTCTAGCGGGGGGGCCGTTAGTTGGCACAGATACGCAGTATTTT. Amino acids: CASSLAGGPLVGTDTQYF.

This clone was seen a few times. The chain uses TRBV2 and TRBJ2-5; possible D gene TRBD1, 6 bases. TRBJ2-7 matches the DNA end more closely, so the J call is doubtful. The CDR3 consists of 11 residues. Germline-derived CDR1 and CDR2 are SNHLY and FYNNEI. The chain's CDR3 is CASRGHYEQYF. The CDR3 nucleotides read TGTGCCAGCAGGGGACACTACGAGCAGTACTTC.